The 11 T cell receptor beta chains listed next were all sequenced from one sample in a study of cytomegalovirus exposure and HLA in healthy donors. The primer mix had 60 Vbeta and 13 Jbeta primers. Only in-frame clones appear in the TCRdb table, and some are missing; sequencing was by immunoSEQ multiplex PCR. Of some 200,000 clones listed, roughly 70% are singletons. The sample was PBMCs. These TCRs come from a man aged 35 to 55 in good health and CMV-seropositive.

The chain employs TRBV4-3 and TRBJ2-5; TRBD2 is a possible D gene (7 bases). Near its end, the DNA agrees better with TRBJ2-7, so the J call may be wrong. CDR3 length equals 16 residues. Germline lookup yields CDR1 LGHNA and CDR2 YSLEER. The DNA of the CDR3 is TGCGCCAGCAGCCAAGACCTGCGGGGGCCCTCCTACGAGCAGTACTTC. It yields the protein CASSQDLRGPSYEQYF.

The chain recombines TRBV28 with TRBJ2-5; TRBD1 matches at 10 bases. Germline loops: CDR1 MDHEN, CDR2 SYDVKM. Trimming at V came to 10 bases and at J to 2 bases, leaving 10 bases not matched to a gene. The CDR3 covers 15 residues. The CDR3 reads CATQGTGVGQETQYF. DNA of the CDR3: TGTGCCACTCAAGGGACAGGGGTCGGACAAGAGACCCAGTACTTC.

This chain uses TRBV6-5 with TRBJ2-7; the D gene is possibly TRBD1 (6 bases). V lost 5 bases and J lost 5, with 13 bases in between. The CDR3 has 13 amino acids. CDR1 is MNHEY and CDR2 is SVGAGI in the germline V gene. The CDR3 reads CASSASGAHEQYF. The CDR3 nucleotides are TGTGCCAGCAGTGCCTCAGGGGCCCACGAGCAGTACTTC.

The CDR3 DNA is TGTGCCAGCAGCCCGGACAGGACCGAGCAGTACTTC. Its translation: CASSPDRTEQYF. The gene calls are TRBV7-9 and TRBJ2-7, with TRBD1 matching 7 bases. The CDR3 covers 12 residues. The V segment lost 5 bases and the J segment 6 bases; nucleotides outside the gene matches: 4. Germline CDR1 SEHNR, CDR2 FQNEAQ (reference sequence).

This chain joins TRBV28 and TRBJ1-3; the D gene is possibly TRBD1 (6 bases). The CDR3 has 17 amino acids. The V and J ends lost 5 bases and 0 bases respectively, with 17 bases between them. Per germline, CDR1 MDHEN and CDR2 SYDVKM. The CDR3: CASSRDNHPLSGNTIYF. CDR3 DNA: TGTGCCAGCAGTCGGGACAACCACCCCCTCTCTGGAAACACCATATATTTT.

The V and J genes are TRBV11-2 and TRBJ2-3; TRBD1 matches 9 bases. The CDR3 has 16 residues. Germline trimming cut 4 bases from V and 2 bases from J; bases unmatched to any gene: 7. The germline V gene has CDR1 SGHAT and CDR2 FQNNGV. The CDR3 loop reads CASSSLDRGFTDTQYF. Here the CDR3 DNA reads TGTGCCAGCAGCTCCCTCGACAGGGGGTTCACAGATACGCAGTATTTT. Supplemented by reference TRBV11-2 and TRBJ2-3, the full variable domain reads EAGVAQSPRYKIIEKRQSVAFWCNPISGHATLYWYQQILGQGPKLLIQFQNNGVVDDSQLPKDRFSAERLKGVDSTLKIQPAKLEDSAVYLCASSSLDRGFTDTQYFGPGTRLTVL.

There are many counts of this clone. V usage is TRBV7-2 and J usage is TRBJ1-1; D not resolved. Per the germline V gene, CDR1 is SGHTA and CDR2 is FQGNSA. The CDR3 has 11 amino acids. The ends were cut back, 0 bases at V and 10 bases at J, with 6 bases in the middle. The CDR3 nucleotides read TGTGCCAGCAGCTTAGCGCGTGTAGCTTTCTTT. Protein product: CASSLARVAFF.

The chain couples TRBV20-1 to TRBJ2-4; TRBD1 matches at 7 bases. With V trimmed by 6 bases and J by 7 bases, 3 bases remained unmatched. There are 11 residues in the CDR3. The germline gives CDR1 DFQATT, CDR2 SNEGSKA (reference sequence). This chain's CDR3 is CSASGQNIQYF. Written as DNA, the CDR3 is TGCAGTGCGTCGGGACAGAACATTCAGTACTTC.

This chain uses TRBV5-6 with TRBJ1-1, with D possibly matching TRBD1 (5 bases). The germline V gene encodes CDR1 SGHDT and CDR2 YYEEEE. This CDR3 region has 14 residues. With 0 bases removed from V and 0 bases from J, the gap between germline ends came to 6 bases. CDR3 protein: CASSLGGMNTEAFF. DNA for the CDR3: TGTGCCAGCAGCTTGGGGGGCATGAACACTGAAGCTTTCTTT.

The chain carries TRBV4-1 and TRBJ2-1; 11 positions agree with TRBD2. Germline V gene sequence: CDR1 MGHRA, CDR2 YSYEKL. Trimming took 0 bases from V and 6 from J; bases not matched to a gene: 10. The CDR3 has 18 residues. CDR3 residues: CASSQEGLAGGRGNEQFF. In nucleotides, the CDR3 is TGCGCCAGCAGCCAAGAAGGGCTAGCGGGGGGCCGGGGCAATGAGCAGTTCTTC.

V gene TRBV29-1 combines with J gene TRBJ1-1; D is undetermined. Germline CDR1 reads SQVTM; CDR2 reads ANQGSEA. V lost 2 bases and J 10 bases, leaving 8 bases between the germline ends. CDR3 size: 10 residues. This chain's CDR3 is CSVENGGAFF. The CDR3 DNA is TGCAGCGTTGAAAACGGCGGAGCTTTCTTT.